Below are 30 T cell receptor beta chains sequenced from a single sample in a study of control samples from healthy donors and cancer patients. Some clones are missing from TCRdb's copy, which holds only in-frame ones; the method was immunoSEQ multiplex PCR. The sample consists of under 150,000 clones, more than 75% of them appearing once. The sample consisted of blood. The receptors were gathered from a woman in her seventies in good health.

The chain recombines TRBV7-2 with TRBJ1-2; the match to TRBD1 covers 7 bases. Germline trimming cut 5 bases from V and 4 bases from J; bases unmatched to any gene: 10. The CDR3 covers 15 residues. Germline assignment: CDR1 SGHTA and CDR2 FQGNSA. CDR3 in amino acids: CASSPGGGRPYGYTF. As DNA, the CDR3 is TGTGCCAGCAGCCCAGGGGGGGGGCGCCCCTATGGCTACACCTTC.

The genes are TRBV29-1 and TRBJ2-7, with D perhaps matching TRBD2 (5 bases). V shed 0 bases and J shed 3 bases, with 15 bases lying between them. Germline lookup yields CDR1 SQVTM and CDR2 ANQGSEA. CDR3 size: 15 residues. The CDR3 protein is CSVEDRRAGGYEQYF. The CDR3 nucleotides read TGCAGCGTTGAAGATCGGCGGGCAGGAGGCTACGAGCAGTACTTC.

This chain connects TRBV3-1 (or the pseudogene TRBV3-2) to TRBJ2-3, with TRBD2 matching 13 bases. Trimming at V came to 4 bases and at J to 2 bases, leaving 3 bases not matched to a gene. CDR1 is LGHDT, CDR2 YNNKEL, per germline (reference sequence). This CDR3 region has 16 residues. CDR3 amino acids: CASSPGTSGVTDTQYF. The CDR3 DNA follows: TGTGCCAGCAGCCCCGGGACTAGCGGGGTCACAGATACGCAGTATTTT.

This sequence joins TRBV25-1 and TRBJ1-4; maybe TRBD1 (6 bases). Trimming stripped 7 bases from V and 8 bases from J, with 17 bases between. The CDR3 is made up of 14 amino acids. Germline CDR1 MGHDK, CDR2 SYGVNS. CDR3 amino acids: CASTPRGAGEKLFF. The DNA of the CDR3 is TGTGCCAGCACCCCGAGGGGGGCCGGGGAAAAACTGTTTTTT.

This sequence joins TRBV7-9 and TRBJ1-1, with unresolved D. The CDR3 has 16 residues. Trimming took 5 bases from V and 5 from J, leaving 21 bases between them. The germline V gene encodes CDR1 SEHNR and CDR2 FQNEAQ (reference sequence). The CDR3 reads CASSPSNDAGRTEAFF. CDR3 DNA sequence: TGTGCCAGCAGCCCTAGCAACGACGCCGGTAGGACTGAAGCTTTCTTT.

The rearrangement joins TRBV5-6 to TRBJ1-3, with D possibly TRBD1 on 6 matching bases. Germline values: CDR1 SGHDT, CDR2 YYEEEE. Trimming pared 4 bases from V and 0 bases from J, leaving 11 bases between. The CDR3 is made up of 15 amino acids. This CDR3 is CASSGRDTSGNTIYF. The CDR3 DNA follows: TGTGCCAGCAGCGGGCGGGACACCTCTGGAAACACCATATATTTT. The whole variable domain, filled in from reference TRBV5-6 and TRBJ1-3, reads DAGVTQSPTHLIKTRGQQVTLRCSPKSGHDTVSWYQQALGQGPQFIFQYYEEEERQRGNFPDRFSGHQFPNYSSELNVNALLLGDSALYLCASSGRDTSGNTIYFGEGSWLTVV.

This clone appeared once. The rearrangement joins TRBV4-1 to TRBJ2-7; no definite D call. Germline CDR1 reads MGHRA; CDR2 reads YSYEKL. With 0 bases removed from V and 0 bases from J, the gap between germline ends came to 6 bases. There are 14 residues in the CDR3. The CDR3 coding sequence is TGCGCCAGCAGCCAAGATCACAGCTCCTACGAGCAGTACTTC. Translation gives CASSQDHSSYEQYF.

By share of the sample, this clone is medium-sized (0.01 to 0.1%). The chain combines TRBV6-6 with TRBJ2-7, with D unclear. Trimming shortened V by 4 bases and J by 4 bases, and 11 bases separated the two germline ends. Germline V gives CDR1 MNHNY, CDR2 SVGAGI (reference sequence). The CDR3 runs to 13 residues. The DNA for the CDR3 is TGTGCCAGCAGTTCCACGGTCGAGTACGAGCAGTACTTC. Translated, it gives CASSSTVEYEQYF.

The chain employs TRBV7-9 and TRBJ1-3, with D unclear. The CDR3 contains 17 residues. Germline V gene data show CDR1 as SEHNR and CDR2 as FQNEAQ (reference sequence). Trimming left V 5 bases short and J 0 bases short, with 17 bases between. Here the CDR3 DNA reads TGTGCCAGCAGCCAAGGGATGGGCACCAGCTCTGGAAACACCATATATTTT. Amino acids: CASSQGMGTSSGNTIYF.

The chain recombines TRBV2 with TRBJ1-4; D is unresolved. This CDR3 contains 14 residues. With 6 bases removed from V and 3 bases from J, the gap between germline ends came to 11 bases. CDR1 and CDR2 from the germline V gene are SNHLY and FYNNEI. The DNA for the CDR3 is TGTGCCAGCAGGCACCGGGGTCCTAATGAAAAACTGTTTTTT. Protein: CASRHRGPNEKLFF.

A single count supports this clone. The chain recombines TRBV18 with TRBJ2-7; D is unclear. The CDR3 is 14 residues long. CDR1 is KGHSH, CDR2 LQKENI, per germline. The V gene lost 2 bases and the J gene lost 0 bases, with 8 bases spanning the gap. The CDR3, as DNA: TGTGCCAGCTCACCAACGGACGGCTCCTACGAGCAGTACTTC. It encodes CASSPTDGSYEQYF.

This clone was seen once. The chain carries TRBV5-6 and TRBJ1-6, with D uncertain. The CDR3 is made up of 18 amino acids. Per the germline V gene, CDR1 is SGHDT and CDR2 is YYEEEE. V lost 3 bases and J 0 bases, leaving 16 bases between the germline ends. The CDR3 sequence: CASSSGTTDSSYNSPLHF. The CDR3 nucleotides are TGTGCCAGCAGCTCCGGAACAACGGATAGCTCCTATAATTCACCCCTCCACTTT.

The chain carries TRBV15 and TRBJ2-7; 8 nucleotides align to TRBD1. V was pared by 8 bases and J by 2 bases, with 5 bases of the junction left unmatched. The CDR3 is 13 residues long. Germline V CDR1 and CDR2: LNHNV, YYDKDF (reference sequence). CDR3 region: CATATGGTYEQYF. DNA for the CDR3: TGTGCCACCGCCACAGGGGGAACCTACGAGCAGTACTTC.

This clone was recorded once. This chain links TRBV3-1 (or the pseudogene TRBV3-2) with TRBJ2-3, with 12 bases lining up with TRBD2. The CDR3 spans 19 residues. The trim removed 3 bases at V and 2 bases at J, leaving 12 bases unmatched. Germline loops: CDR1 LGHDT, CDR2 YNNKEL (reference sequence). CDR3: CASSQNNTSGGFHTDTQYF. CDR3 DNA: TGTGCCAGCAGCCAGAATAATACTAGCGGGGGGTTCCACACAGATACGCAGTATTTT.

This chain uses TRBV21-1 with TRBJ2-5; the listed D gene, TRBD2, was not tested against the DNA. TRBV21-1 is an annotated pseudogene. This CDR3 is 13 amino acids long. The CDR3 spells CASSSGPRETQYF. In DNA, the CDR3 is TGTGCCAGCAGCAGCGGGCCACGGGAGACCCAGTACTTC.

V and J are TRBV4-1 and TRBJ2-5; D is perhaps TRBD1 or TRBD2 (7 bases each). The CDR3 is made up of 15 amino acids. Germline V CDR1 and CDR2: MGHRA, YSYEKL. Trimming cost V 4 bases and J 5 bases, with 17 bases left between them. The CDR3 spells CASSLRGGRGETQYF. As DNA, the CDR3 is TGCGCCAGCAGCCTCAGGGGGGGGCGCGGGGAGACCCAGTACTTC.

The chain combines TRBV5-6 with TRBJ2-2, with D tentatively TRBD1 (6 bases). This CDR3 has 18 amino acids. Germline loops: CDR1 SGHDT, CDR2 YYEEEE. The V gene lost 2 bases and the J gene lost 0 bases, with 17 bases spanning the gap. CDR3 sequence: CASSLGGPFKTNTGELFF. Here the CDR3 DNA reads TGTGCCAGCAGCTTAGGGGGACCCTTCAAAACGAACACCGGGGAGCTGTTTTTT.

The chain employs TRBV30 and TRBJ2-7, with TRBD1 matching over 9 bases. The germline V gene encodes CDR1 GTSNPN and CDR2 SVGIG (reference sequence). CDR3 size: 15 residues. The junction had 12 bases not matched to a gene; V was cut back by 5 bases and J by 4 bases. The CDR3 nucleotides read TGTGCCTGGTCTAAACCGGGACAGGGAAAATACGAGCAGTACTTC. Its translation: CAWSKPGQGKYEQYF.

The rearrangement links TRBV6-5 to TRBJ1-2, with D tentatively TRBD1 (5 bases). Germline V gene lookup returns CDR1 MNHEY and CDR2 SVGAGI. V was pared by 6 bases and J by 4 bases, with 15 bases between. The CDR3 extends over 14 amino acids. The CDR3 region is CASRLGGGSYGYTF. The CDR3 DNA follows: TGTGCCAGCAGGCTTGGTGGGGGAAGCTATGGCTACACCTTC.

The V and J genes are TRBV7-2 and TRBJ2-5, with TRBD1 matching over 7 bases. The CDR3 extends over 14 amino acids. From germline, CDR1 is SGHTA and CDR2 FQGNSA. V gave up 3 bases and J gave up 5 bases; unmatched junction bases: 6. CDR3 sequence reads: CASSFQGVRETQYF. CDR3 DNA sequence: TGTGCCAGCAGCTTCCAGGGGGTTCGGGAGACCCAGTACTTC.

A remark on this clone: Mismatch with germline at one junction end may stem from a read error. The rearrangement links TRBV7-7 to TRBJ1-6; 8 positions match TRBD1. The CDR3 runs to 17 residues. Germline V gives CDR1 SSHAT, CDR2 FNYEAQ (reference sequence). CDR3 DNA: TGTGCTAGCAGCTTAGGGCCCAGGGGGCGCGGTAATTCACCCCTCCACTTT. Protein: CASSLGPRGRGNSPLHF.

The chain uses TRBV3-1 (or the pseudogene TRBV3-2) and TRBJ1-4; TRBD1 aligns across 7 bases. This CDR3 comprises 15 residues. Germline lookup yields CDR1 LGHDT and CDR2 YNNKEL (reference sequence). V lost 5 bases to trimming and J lost 7 bases; unmatched junction nucleotides: 10. CDR3 sequence (DNA): TGTGCCAGCAGCTTCCGACAGGGACGGGGTGAAAAACTGTTTTTT. The encoded protein is CASSFRQGRGEKLFF.

V and J are TRBV18 and TRBJ1-4; D ambiguous. The CDR3 has 14 amino acids. V was cut by 5 bases and J by 4 bases, with 11 bases left in between. Germline V gene data show CDR1 as KGHSH and CDR2 as LQKENI. The CDR3 bases are TGTGCCAGCTCAATAGGGCCCCTTAATGAAAAACTGTTTTTT. This sequence encodes CASSIGPLNEKLFF. The whole variable domain, remainder taken from reference TRBV18 and TRBJ1-4, is NAGVMQNPRHLVRRRGQEARLRCSPMKGHSHVYWYRQLPEEGLKFMVYLQKENIIDESGMPKERFSAEFPKEGPSILRIQQVVRGDSAAYFCASSIGPLNEKLFFGSGTQLSVL.

The chain's CDR3 is CASSVARAPDTQYF. The CDR3 DNA reads TGTGCCAGCAGCGTAGCTAGGGCCCCAGATACGCAGTATTTT. V usage is TRBV9 and J usage is TRBJ2-3; no clear D. Germline CDR1 reads SGDLS; CDR2 reads YYNGEE. V lost 0 bases and J lost 4, with 9 bases in between. CDR3 length: 14 residues.

The chain couples TRBV6-6 to TRBJ2-7; D call uncertain. Per germline, CDR1 MNHNY and CDR2 SVGAGI (reference sequence). This CDR3 contains 12 residues. V gave up 7 bases and J gave up 0 bases, with 7 bases separating them. CDR3 in DNA: TGTGCCAGCAAGGACCTCTCCTACGAGCAGTACTTC. Encoded protein: CASKDLSYEQYF.

The rearrangement uses TRBV18 and TRBJ1-1; 7 nucleotides match TRBD1. The junction had 4 bases not matched to a gene; V was cut back by 6 bases and J by 0 bases. Per germline, CDR1 KGHSH and CDR2 LQKENI. The CDR3 has 14 amino acids. The DNA of the CDR3 is TGTGCCAGCTCCGTACAGGGGATGAACACTGAAGCTTTCTTT. This gives the protein CASSVQGMNTEAFF.

This chain uses TRBV7-3 with TRBJ2-1; TRBD1 matches 8 bases. The CDR3 totals 15 residues. Germline CDR1 is SGHTA and CDR2 is FQGTGA. J was trimmed by 7 bases and V by 1 base; bases with no gene match: 6. Here the CDR3 reads CASSLMQGAMNEQFF. CDR3 in DNA: TGTGCCAGCAGCTTAATGCAGGGGGCAATGAATGAGCAGTTCTTC.

V gene TRBV7-8 combines with J gene TRBJ2-1; D is undetermined. Germline lookup yields CDR1 SGHVS and CDR2 FQNEAQ. V lost 1 base to trimming and J lost 0 bases, with 7 bases between them. CDR3 length equals 15 residues. The CDR3 DNA reads TGTGCCAGCAGCTTAGACGATAGCTCCTACAATGAGCAGTTCTTC. This sequence encodes CASSLDDSSYNEQFF.

The rearrangement links TRBV6-6 to TRBJ2-6; 7 nucleotides agree with TRBD1. Per germline, CDR1 MNHNY and CDR2 SVGAGI (reference sequence). V shed 5 bases, J shed 2 bases, and the junction held 6 bases outside the gene matches. This CDR3 is 16 amino acids long. CDR3 loop: CASSGDRVAGANVLTF. In DNA form, the CDR3 reads TGTGCCAGCAGTGGAGACAGGGTCGCTGGGGCCAACGTCCTGACTTTC.

In this sample, this clone turned up once. The CDR3 here is CASSYRNRPWDYGYTF. The CDR3 region has the DNA TGTGCCAGCAGTTATAGGAACAGACCGTGGGACTATGGCTACACCTTC. The rearrangement joins TRBV6-5 to TRBJ1-2; unclear D gene. Germline-derived CDR1 and CDR2 are MNHEY and SVGAGI. The CDR3 totals 16 residues. The V gene lost 3 bases and the J gene lost 3 bases, with 17 bases spanning the gap.